This T cell receptor beta chain was retrieved from a study of T cells in Graves' hyperthyroidism and ophthalmopathy. As for this clonotype: Germline is not matched at one junction end, which may reflect a read error.

PBMCs were collected from an approximately 10 ml volume of fresh peripheral blood. CDR1 SGHRS and CDR2 YFSETQ come from the germline V gene. The CDR3 covers 13 residues. Researchers amplified the TCR beta CDR3 regions from RNA transcripts. The TCR CDR3 first-round RT-PCR relied on the HTBI primer set. MiXCR, run by TCRdb on the multiplex PCR reads, gives a single entry per CDR3 protein. The sample consists of about 210,000 distinct CDR3 sequences, roughly 18% of them appearing once. The gene calls are TRBV5-1 and TRBJ2-7; 8 bases align to TRBD2. The material sequenced was blood. The source of this sequence is a man aged 40-50 years with Graves' hyperthyroidism. The CDR3 reads CASSLSGGGTPGF. The CDR3 DNA is TGTGCCAGCAGCTTGTCGGGAGGGGGAACGCCCGGATTC. Together with reference TRBV5-1 and TRBJ2-7, the CDR3 gives the full variable domain: KAGVTQTPRYLIKTRGQQVTLSCSPISGHRSVSWYQQTPGQGLQFLFEYFSETQRNKGNFPGRFSGRQFSNSRSEMNVSTLELGDSALYLCASSLSGGGTPGFGPGTRLTVT.